Listed below are T cell receptor beta chains from one sample, sequenced in a study of cytomegalovirus exposure and HLA in healthy donors. Produced via immunoSEQ multiplex PCR; TCRdb's table is partial and in-frame only. The data show 100,000 or so clones, 80% to 85% seen once. The sequenced material came from PBMCs. The source is a man aged 25-45 years in good health and CMV-seropositive. The CDR3 runs from the conserved cysteine through the conserved F or W. Fields, in order: J gene, D gene, clone size, V gene, CDR3 DNA, CDR3 protein. A D gene is named only where the DNA matches it firmly. For some rows the clone size is stated as once, few or many, or as a class when expanded; others skip it.

j_gene: TRBJ2-7; d_gene: TRBD2; abundance: .; v_gene: TRBV11-2; CDR3nt: TGTGCCAGCAGCCCCCGGACTAGCTCAGACGAGCAGTACTTC; CDR3aa: CASSPRTSSDEQYF
j_gene: TRBJ2-3; d_gene: TRBD1; abundance: .; v_gene: TRBV30; CDR3nt: TGTGCCTGGGGAAGGACAGGGGCAACCACAGATACGCAGTATTTT; CDR3aa: CAWGRTGATTDTQYF
j_gene: TRBJ1-3; d_gene: TRBD1; abundance: few; v_gene: TRBV27; CDR3nt: TGTGCCAGCAGACCAGGGGGCTCTGGAAACACCATATATTTT; CDR3aa: CASRPGGSGNTIYF
j_gene: TRBJ1-2; d_gene: .; abundance: .; v_gene: TRBV19; CDR3nt: TGTGCCTCCGGCAGCGGAAACTATGGCTACACCTTC; CDR3aa: CASGSGNYGYTF
j_gene: TRBJ2-3; d_gene: TRBD2; abundance: .; v_gene: TRBV5-1; CDR3nt: TGCGCCAGCAGCTTGGGGGGGCTAGCGGGGGCTAGCACAGATACGCAGTATTTT; CDR3aa: CASSLGGLAGASTDTQYF
j_gene: TRBJ2-5; d_gene: .; abundance: .; v_gene: TRBV5-5; CDR3nt: TGTGCCAGCAGCCCCCCGACAGTTCAAGAGACCCAGTACTTC; CDR3aa: CASSPPTVQETQYF
j_gene: TRBJ2-7; d_gene: TRBD1; abundance: .; v_gene: TRBV29-1; CDR3nt: TGCAGCGTTGAAGCCTCCGGGACAGGGTACGAGCAGTACTTC; CDR3aa: CSVEASGTGYEQYF
j_gene: TRBJ2-5; d_gene: TRBD1; abundance: .; v_gene: TRBV7-8; CDR3nt: TGTGCCAGCAGCGCCCGGCTTGGACAGGTCCAAGAGACCCAGTACTTC; CDR3aa: CASSARLGQVQETQYF
j_gene: TRBJ2-2; d_gene: .; abundance: .; v_gene: TRBV14; CDR3nt: TGTGCCAGCAGCCCACAGGGTTTGTTCGGGGAGCTGTTTTTT; CDR3aa: CASSPQGLFGELFF
j_gene: TRBJ2-1; d_gene: TRBD1; abundance: few; v_gene: TRBV5-4; CDR3nt: TGTGCCAGTGGACAGGGGAAGTACAATGAGCAGTTCTTC; CDR3aa: CASGQGKYNEQFF
j_gene: TRBJ2-2; d_gene: TRBD2; abundance: .; v_gene: TRBV5-1; CDR3nt: TGCGCCAGCAGCGCGACTAGCTCTTCAAGGGCCGGGGAGCTGTTTTTT; CDR3aa: CASSATSSSRAGELFF
j_gene: TRBJ1-3; d_gene: TRBD1; abundance: once; v_gene: TRBV5-6; CDR3nt: TGTGCCAGCAGCTCTTTCCGGACAGGGCCCATCTCTGGAAACACCATATATTTT; CDR3aa: CASSSFRTGPISGNTIYF
j_gene: TRBJ1-5; d_gene: .; abundance: .; v_gene: TRBV30; CDR3nt: TGTGCCTGGACCGGGGGAAGTGACAGTAGCAATCAGCCCCAGCATTTT; CDR3aa: CAWTGGSDSSNQPQHF
j_gene: TRBJ1-1; d_gene: TRBD1; abundance: .; v_gene: TRBV5-4; CDR3nt: TGTGCCAGCAGCTTTGACAGGGGGAACACTGAAGCTTTCTTT; CDR3aa: CASSFDRGNTEAFF
j_gene: TRBJ2-2; d_gene: .; abundance: .; v_gene: TRBV19; CDR3nt: TGTGCCAGCACAGGGTACACCGGGGAGCTGTTTTTT; CDR3aa: CASTGYTGELFF
j_gene: TRBJ2-2; d_gene: TRBD2; abundance: .; v_gene: TRBV9; CDR3nt: TGTGCCAGCAGCGTCGGGGTCCTAACTAGCGGGGGGAACACCGGGGAGCTGTTTTTT; CDR3aa: CASSVGVLTSGGNTGELFF
j_gene: TRBJ1-4; d_gene: .; abundance: .; v_gene: TRBV2; CDR3nt: TGTGCCAGCAGCGGAGACAGGTGGGGACAACAAAAACTGTTTTTT; CDR3aa: CASSGDRWGQQKLFF
j_gene: TRBJ1-2; d_gene: .; abundance: .; v_gene: TRBV28; CDR3nt: TGTGCCAGCAGTCGAGGACAAAACTATGGCTACACCTTC; CDR3aa: CASSRGQNYGYTF
j_gene: TRBJ1-6; d_gene: TRBD1; abundance: .; v_gene: TRBV5-1; CDR3nt: TGCGCCAGCAACCCACAGGGGGCTGGATCACCCCTCCACTTT; CDR3aa: CASNPQGAGSPLHF
j_gene: TRBJ2-3; d_gene: TRBD2; abundance: .; v_gene: TRBV5-1; CDR3nt: TGCGCCAGCAGCCCTTTACTCTCTAGCGGGGGGTCCACAGATACGCAGTATTTT; CDR3aa: CASSPLLSSGGSTDTQYF
j_gene: TRBJ2-3; d_gene: TRBD2; abundance: .; v_gene: TRBV7-8; CDR3nt: TGTGCCAGCAGCTTACTAGCGGGGGCACTCACAGATACGCAGTATTTT; CDR3aa: CASSLLAGALTDTQYF
j_gene: TRBJ1-2; d_gene: .; abundance: .; v_gene: TRBV28; CDR3nt: TGTGCCAGCAGTTTAGCAGAGGACTATGGCTACACCTTC; CDR3aa: CASSLAEDYGYTF
j_gene: TRBJ1-1; d_gene: TRBD1; abundance: .; v_gene: TRBV27; CDR3nt: TGTGCCAGCAGTACGACAGGGACGAACACTGAAGCTTTCTTT; CDR3aa: CASSTTGTNTEAFF
j_gene: TRBJ2-5; d_gene: .; abundance: .; v_gene: TRBV5-4; CDR3nt: TGTGCCAGCAGCTTCTCGGGGGGCGAGGAGACCCAGTACTTC; CDR3aa: CASSFSGGEETQYF
j_gene: TRBJ2-1; d_gene: TRBD1; abundance: .; v_gene: TRBV11-2; CDR3nt: TGTGCCAGCAGCCGGGACAGGGGCAATGAGCAGTTCTTC; CDR3aa: CASSRDRGNEQFF
j_gene: TRBJ2-7; d_gene: TRBD2; abundance: .; v_gene: TRBV25-1; CDR3nt: TGTGCCAGCAGTGTTGGTGCGGGGGGGCGATACTACGAGCAGTACTTC; CDR3aa: CASSVGAGGRYYEQYF